The T cell receptor (beta chain) described here comes from a study of monozygotic twins with inflammatory bowel disease. Broader study findings: TCRbeta inverse Simpson diversity was decreased in IBD patients versus healthy co-twins.

As to this clonotype: The antigen remains undetermined.

The CDR3 is 14 residues long. Germline V lookup: CDR1 SGHTA, CDR2 FQGTGA. TCRdb derives one entry per CDR3 protein from the 5' RACE reads, leaving out DNA. The sample totals around 450,000 distinct CDR3 sequences; its top ten clones hold 2% to 3%. Blood samples, whole and unsorted for T cells, yielded the isolated total RNA. The chain employs TRBV7-3 and TRBJ1-6. The sequenced sample consisted of blood. The clonotype comes from a human donor with ulcerative colitis or Crohn's disease, or a healthy co-twin of an affected twin (not recorded which). The CDR3 loop reads CASSLVSANSPLHF.